These 15 T cell receptor beta chains came from one sample sequenced in a study of T cells in women clearing cervical HPV infection. Libraries were prepared by immunoSEQ multiplex PCR; TCRdb keeps only in-frame clonotypes and omits some of them. The table gives approximately 35,000 clones; the top ten clones make up 1.7% of it. The sequenced sample consisted of blood buffy coat. Every receptor here comes from a woman aged 18 to 75 with a cervical HPV16 infection that either progressed to CIN3+ or cleared (not recorded which).

For this clone: The missing CDR3 end, 3 residues past where the read stops, is filled in from the germline J gene. This chain joins TRBV5-4 and TRBJ2-2; 10 bases are shared with TRBD1. Germline V gene lookup returns CDR1 SGHNT and CDR2 YYREEE (reference sequence). J gave up 6 bases and V 0 bases, and 2 bases lay outside the gene matches. The CDR3 covers 15 residues. This CDR3 reads CASSLEGQGAGELFF. The covered CDR3 bases are TGTGCCAGCAGCTTGGAAGGACAGGGGGCCGGGGAG.

As concerns this clone: The sequence runs out 3 residues before the end of the CDR3; the remainder is reconstructed from the germline J gene. This chain connects TRBV5-1 to TRBJ2-2, with 7 bases matching TRBD2. Per the germline V gene, CDR1 is SGHRS and CDR2 is YFSETQ. The length of the CDR3 is 14 residues. Germline trimming cut 6 bases from V and 5 bases from J; bases unmatched to any gene: 7. The CDR3 sequence: CASTLAVTTGELFF. Partial CDR3 DNA: TGCGCCAGCACCCTAGCGGTAACGACCGGGGAG.

Remarks on this clone: Sequencing ends 3 residues short of the CDR3 end; the germline J gene provides the rest. This chain connects TRBV4-2 to TRBJ1-4; TRBD1 matches at 8 bases. This CDR3 region has 16 residues. Per germline, CDR1 LGHNA and CDR2 YNFKEQ. V was clipped by 0 bases and J by 4 bases; unmatched bases: 4. CDR3 DNA (partial): TGTGCCAGCAGCCAAGATTTGGGACAGGTTAATGAAAAA. Protein: CASSQDLGQVNEK. The complete CDR3 reads CASSQDLGQVNEKLFF.

Notes on this clone: The CDR3 goes on 3 residues after the read ends, and that part is filled in from the germline J gene. This chain connects TRBV6-1 to TRBJ1-3; TRBD1 agrees at 7 bases. CDR1 and CDR2 from the germline V gene are MNHNS and SASEGT. V dropped 4 bases and J dropped 4; count of bases not matched to a gene: 7. This CDR3 has 15 amino acids. The sequenced CDR3 bases are TGTGCCAGCAGTGCCTTTCAGGGGGGCGGAAACACC. It translates to CASSAFQGGGNT. The entire CDR3 sequence reads CASSAFQGGGNTIYF.

On this clone itself: The CDR3 is cut off 3 residues early in the read; its end comes from the germline J gene. This rearrangement joins TRBV4-2 to TRBJ2-1; the match to TRBD2 covers 14 bases. The CDR3 has 21 residues. V was pared by 0 bases and J by 7 bases, with 17 bases of the junction left unmatched. Looked up from germline, CDR1 is LGHNA and CDR2 is YNFKEQ. The part of the CDR3 DNA that was read is TGTGCCAGCAGCCAAGAAATCCCGACTAGCGGGGGGGCAATTGGCGGAAATGAG. Translating it yields CASSQEIPTSGGAIGGNE. The full CDR3 is CASSQEIPTSGGAIGGNEQFF.

About this clone: The read ends 3 residues early relative to the CDR3; the germline J gene fills the gap. This chain connects TRBV20-1 to TRBJ2-1, with D perhaps matching TRBD2 (6 bases). In germline, CDR1 is DFQATT, CDR2 SNEGSKA (reference sequence). The V end lost 0 bases, the J end lost 0 bases, and 15 bases lay between the germline ends. The CDR3 extends over 17 amino acids. This CDR3 is CSARDPGEPSSYNEQFF. The DNA read from the CDR3 is TGCAGTGCTAGAGATCCGGGGGAACCGAGCTCCTACAATGAG.

On this clone itself: The read is 3 residues too short to cover the CDR3 end, so that end is filled in from the germline J gene. The V gene is TRBV19, the J gene TRBJ2-2; TRBD1 is a possible D gene (6 bases). This CDR3 region has 17 residues. In germline, CDR1 is LNHDA, CDR2 SQIVND (reference sequence). V was trimmed by 7 bases and J by 3 bases, leaving 21 bases between them. The part of the CDR3 DNA that was read is TGTGCCAGTACCCTACGGTCGGCAGGGGCCCACACCGGGGAG. This codes for CASTLRSAGAHTGE. The CDR3 reads in full as CASTLRSAGAHTGELFF.

As regards this clone: The read ends 3 residues early relative to the CDR3; the germline J gene fills the gap. This chain joins TRBV7-6 and TRBJ1-2; the match to TRBD1 covers 10 bases. The CDR3 has 15 amino acids. In germline, CDR1 is SGHVS, CDR2 FNYEAQ. The covered CDR3 bases are TGTGCCAGCAGCCCAGGACAGGGGGTCGTTAATGAC. Translation gives CASSPGQGVVND. The full CDR3 protein is CASSPGQGVVNDYTF.

About this clone itself: Read data end 3 residues before the CDR3 end; the end is taken from the germline J gene. The V gene is TRBV5-1, the J gene TRBJ2-2; 9 bases line up with TRBD1. The CDR3 is 18 amino acids. V lost 1 base, J lost 3 bases, and 10 bases stayed unmatched. Germline assignment: CDR1 SGHRS and CDR2 YFSETQ. The CDR3 sequence: CASSLFGSDRGYTGELFF. The part of the CDR3 DNA that was read is TGCGCCAGCAGCTTGTTTGGGTCGGACAGGGGATACACCGGGGAG.

Details on this clone: Coverage ceases 3 residues before the CDR3 finishes, and the germline J gene fills in the end. This chain connects TRBV2 to TRBJ2-5; D perhaps matches TRBD2 (7 bases). This CDR3 comprises 15 residues. Germline CDR1 reads SNHLY; CDR2 reads FYNNEI. V gave up 3 bases and J gave up 2 bases, with 13 bases separating them. The CDR3 protein is CASSDGAGAQETQYF. CDR3 DNA, as far as it was read: TGTGCCAGCAGTGACGGTGCGGGGGCTCAAGAGACC.

Details on this clone: The read ends 3 residues before the CDR3 terminus; that terminus is restored from the germline J gene. V gene TRBV18 combines with J gene TRBJ2-3; 8 bases agree with TRBD2. CDR1 is KGHSH, CDR2 LQKENI, per germline. This CDR3 is 14 amino acids long. Trimming at V came to 5 bases and at J to 6 bases, leaving 7 bases not matched to a gene. The sequenced CDR3 bases are TGTGCCAGCTCATTAACGGGGGGGCCCGATACG. Its translation is CASSLTGGPDT. The full CDR3 protein is CASSLTGGPDTQYF.

In the case of this clone: The DNA ends 3 residues before the CDR3 does, and the rest of the CDR3 is filled in from the germline J gene. The chain couples TRBV20-1 to TRBJ2-7; 7 bases match TRBD1. The CDR3 length is 16 residues. After removal of 3 bases from V and 2 bases from J, the junction contained 13 bases not matched to a gene. Germline values: CDR1 DFQATT, CDR2 SNEGSKA (reference sequence). The chain's CDR3 is CSARSYAGTAPYEQYF. Partial CDR3 DNA: TGCAGTGCTAGGTCCTACGCCGGGACAGCCCCCTACGAG.

Concerning this clone: Sequence at one end of the junction differs from germline and may be a read error. The read is 3 residues too short to cover the CDR3 end, so that end is filled in from the germline J gene. This sample includes further DNA sequences coding for the same CDR3. The rearrangement uses TRBV30 and TRBJ1-3, with D maybe TRBD1 (6 bases). The CDR3 spans 15 residues. Germline V gene data show CDR1 as GTSNPN and CDR2 as SVGIG (reference sequence). CDR3 DNA (partial): TGTGCCTGGAGCGAAGGACAGTACTCTGGAAACACG. Translated: CAWSEGQYSGNT. The whole CDR3 protein reads CAWSEGQYSGNTIYF.

As for this clone: The missing CDR3 end, 3 residues past where the read stops, is filled in from the germline J gene. The chain is built from TRBV5-1 and TRBJ1-1, with D unresolved. Looked up from germline, CDR1 is SGHRS and CDR2 is YFSETQ. V shed 4 bases and J shed 1 base, with 11 bases lying between them. CDR3 length: 14 residues. CDR3 DNA (partial): TGCGCCAGCAGCATGGGTTCAGGGAACACTGAA. The encoded protein is CASSMGSGNTE. The whole CDR3 region reads CASSMGSGNTEAFF.

Note on this clone: The read gets to within 3 residues of the CDR3 end, and the germline J gene fills in the rest. The rearrangement links TRBV4-1 to TRBJ2-5; 8 bases agree with TRBD2. Germline loops: CDR1 MGHRA, CDR2 YSYEKL. This CDR3 is 16 amino acids long. V gave up 2 bases and J gave up 2 bases; unmatched junction bases: 7. The CDR3 here is CASSQMTTSGQETQYF. The sequenced CDR3 bases are TGCGCCAGCAGCCAAATGACAACTAGCGGACAAGAGACC.